This T cell receptor beta chain was observed in a study of molecular identifiers for immune sequencing clone quantification. On the study more broadly: Replicate RNA from around 20,000 or 100,000 naive CD8 T cells formed five aliquots; four were sequenced.

Study observations and caveats: Clones of above 20 RNA copies carried over 98% of effector molecules; in naive cells they carried under 1%. Jurkat TCR RNA spiked in from one cell (amid roughly 970,000 naive cells) was reportedly detectable.

The CDR3 sequence is 15 residues long. Trimming took off 3 bases at V and 4 bases at J, with 12 bases between the two ends. Germline assignment: CDR1 MDHEN and CDR2 SYDVKM. Via MiXCR, TCRdb re-called the PCR reads, giving one row per CDR3 protein. This table holds some 590,000 distinct CDR3 sequences, roughly 23% found once. The sample holds many counts of this clonotype. Its specificity is not known. This TCR was sampled from a human donor in good health. Some libraries in this study had Jurkat cell RNA spiked in. Sequenced sample: naive CD8+ T cells from blood, with Jurkat cell RNA spiked in. Subset specified: FACS-sorted CD8+CD4-CCR7+CD45RA+ naive T cells. This chain connects TRBV28 to TRBJ2-2; tentative D call: TRBD2 (6 bases). CDR3 residues: CASSLYRESTGELFF. CDR3 nucleotides: TGTGCCAGCAGTTTGTATCGGGAGAGCACCGGGGAGCTGTTTTTT.